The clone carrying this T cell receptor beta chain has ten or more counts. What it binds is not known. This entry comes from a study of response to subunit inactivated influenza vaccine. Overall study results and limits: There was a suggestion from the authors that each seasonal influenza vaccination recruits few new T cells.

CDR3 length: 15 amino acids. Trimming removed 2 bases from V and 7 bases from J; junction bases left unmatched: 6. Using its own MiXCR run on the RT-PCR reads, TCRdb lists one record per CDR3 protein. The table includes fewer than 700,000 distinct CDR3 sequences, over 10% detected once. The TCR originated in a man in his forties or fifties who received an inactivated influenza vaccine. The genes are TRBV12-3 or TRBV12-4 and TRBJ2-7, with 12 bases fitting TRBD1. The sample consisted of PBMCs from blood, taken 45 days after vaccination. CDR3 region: CASSLLGQGAREQYF. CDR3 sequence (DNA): TGTGCCAGCAGTTTATTGGGACAGGGGGCTAGAGAGCAGTACTTC.